Shown below are 2 T cell receptor beta chains from a single sample sequenced in a study of shared clonotypes between healthy human individuals (dated by TCRdb to 2020 to 2022). Preparation of the library involved the immunoSEQ multiplex PCR assay. The table was pulled from immuneACCESS by TCRdb, which kept in-frame rearrangements only. Such tables lose some clones; where checked, under half of the loss comes from unresolved V genes, and the rest has no known cause. The sample contains 2 million to 2.5 million clones, about 92% of them found a single time. The ten most abundant clones make up about 0.39% of the sample. The source material was naive CD4+ T cells from PBMCs. Explained via the paper, the cell subset or site label denotes: CD45RA+ positively selected. Receptor source: a man aged 18 to 29 in good health. Some clones in this sample may be carry-over from other donors' samples.

The chain employs TRBV11-3 and TRBJ2-3; D possibly corresponds to TRBD2 (6 bases). CDR3 length: 17 amino acids. Germline CDR1 and CDR2: SGHNT and YENEEA. The V end lost 4 bases, the J end lost 3 bases, and 20 bases lay between the germline ends. CDR3 coding DNA: TGTGCCAGCAGCTGGACCGCCGGTAGCGGCCTAACAGATACGCAGTATTTT. It yields the protein CASSWTAGSGLTDTQYF.

V is TRBV9 and J is TRBJ2-3; no clear D gene. Germline CDR1 SGDLS, CDR2 YYNGEE. The CDR3 runs 16 residues. Trimming cost V 0 bases and J 2 bases, with 13 bases left between them. CDR3 bases: TGTGCCAGCAGCGTAGTTCCGGTCGGAATCACAGATACGCAGTATTTT. Its translation is CASSVVPVGITDTQYF. Full variable domain (remainder filled in from reference TRBV9 and TRBJ2-3): DSGVTQTPKHLITATGQRVTLRCSPRSGDLSVYWYQQSLDQGLQFLIQYYNGEERAKGNILERFSAQQFPDLHSELNLSSLELGDSALYFCASSVVPVGITDTQYFGPGTRLTVL.